This T cell receptor beta chain appears in the sequencing data of a study of control samples from healthy donors and cancer patients. Method: immunoSEQ multiplex PCR; TCRdb's copy keeps in-frame clones and lacks some. The repertoire holds 100,000 to 150,000 clones, with roughly 90% as singletons. The V and J ends lost 4 bases and 3 bases respectively, with 14 bases between them. This CDR3 spans 14 amino acids. Germline CDR1 is SGDLS and CDR2 is YYNGEE. Sequenced input: blood. The clonotype originates from a man aged 18 to 30 in good health. V usage is TRBV9 and J usage is TRBJ2-7; perhaps D is TRBD1 or TRBD2 (5 bases each). CDR3 in amino acids: CASSYGTTGYEQYF. CDR3 coding DNA: TGTGCCAGCAGCTACGGGACCACTGGCTACGAGCAGTACTTC.